The present entry profiles one T cell receptor beta chain with its context. Its antigen remains undetermined. TCRdb records Illumina HiSeq 2000 as the sequencer. TCR beta cDNA libraries were prepared using 5'RACE template switching, which introduced a universal primer site and unique molecular identifiers. Priming for cDNA synthesis came from the TCR beta constant segment, and two successive PCR amplification steps followed. On the authors' methods: MIGEC was used to demultiplex reads and group the reads by UMI, and MiTCR was used to assemble and quantify clonotypes. To exclude erroneous sequences, any TCR cDNA sequence not supported by at least two reads was discarded. The tcR package was used for downstream repertoire analysis, and clonotypes were matched across fractions by CDR3 nucleotide sequence plus V segment. VDJmatch was used to annotate antigen specificity against VDJdb, with one amino acid substitution allowed in CDR3. Reads reprocessed by TCRdb are summarized as one entry per CDR3 protein sequence, and DNA is absent. TCRdb, not the original authors, processed these V and J calls. The sample's own table lists roughly 8,100 distinct CDR3 sequences. The leading ten clones occupy more than 9% of the sample.

A commercial ELISA kit detecting HCMV-specific IgG in serum was used to determine HCMV serostatus. Ficoll density gradient centrifugation was used to isolate peripheral blood mononuclear cells from blood. The sample comes from a study of T cells expressing NK-cell markers (dated by TCRdb to between 2020 and 2021). Context from the whole study: TCR beta-chain repertoires were profiled in sorted CD3+CD56+NKG2C+, CD3+CD56+NKG2C- and CD3+CD56-NKG2C+ T-cell subsets from several donors. Among the eight sequenced donors, only one was HCMV-seronegative, while the other seven were HCMV-seropositive. Randomly selected healthy volunteers, three men and five women, were used as the eight sequenced donors. The libraries were sequenced on Illumina HiSeq 2000/2500, MiSeq or NextSeq, producing 2 x 150 bp reads.

Here is what the overall study found, with its caveats: Those dominant clonotypes were again the most abundant among CD3+CD56-NKG2C+ cells in several donors, at roughly 25-60.1%. Whether the expanded NKG2C-expressing T cell clones were specific for HCMV antigens was left unclear. In roughly 6 donors, the dominant CD3+CD56+NKG2C+ clonotypes ranked among the top 10 CD8+ clonotypes, making up about 1.0-8% of CD8+ T cells.

The sequence was collected from a man aged 18 to 35 in good health. Donor details come from another sample of the same person, matched by shared clones. Sequencing input: blood T cells: a sorted CD56 or NKG2C T cell subset, CD4+ or CD8+ T cells, or bulk PBMC T cells (not recorded which).

The CDR3 amino acid sequence is: CASSQTASRGTQYF. The V gene is TRBV11-2 and the J gene is TRBJ2-5; TCRdb picks TRBD1, but there is no DNA to check that call. Its CDR3 holds 14 amino acids, cysteine through phenylalanine. No DNA has been recorded. In the germline V gene, CDR1 corresponds to SGHAT and CDR2 to FQNNGV.